The 32 T cell receptor beta chains presented below share a single source sample, sequenced in a study of CD8+ T cells in alopecia areata. Reverse transcription of extracted RNA yielded cDNA, which provided the sequencing template. Only in-frame clones appear in the TCRdb table, and some are missing; sequencing was by immunoSEQ multiplex PCR. The sample carries hundreds of thousands of clones, 60% recorded once. Treatment meaning: oral pan-JAK inhibitor, 5-10 mg twice daily. Source: CD4+ T cells sorted from blood, taken at week 52, from a patient treated with tofacitinib. The receptors stem from a human donor with alopecia areata.

This clone came up a few times. This chain uses TRBV10-3 with TRBJ2-1, with TRBD1 matching over 8 bases. V shed 9 bases and J 6 bases; nucleotides not matched to a gene: 13. The CDR3 sequence is 15 residues long. Germline CDR1 is ENHRY and CDR2 is SYGVKD. CDR3 sequence: CAIKRGGQAANEQFF. CDR3 coding DNA: TGTGCCATAAAACGAGGGGGACAGGCCGCCAATGAGCAGTTCTTC.

This clone has a single count. V usage is TRBV7-9 and J usage is TRBJ2-1; perhaps TRBD1 as D (5 bases). The germline V gene encodes CDR1 SEHNR and CDR2 FQNEAQ (reference sequence). V lost 4 bases to trimming and J lost 12 bases, with 19 bases between them. CDR3 length: 14 residues. Written as DNA, the CDR3 is TGTGCCAGCAGCTCCCGTGGTCCAGGGTCTCGGCAGTTCTTC. Residues: CASSSRGPGSRQFF.

This clone has just a few counts. The chain uses TRBV29-1 and TRBJ2-2, with 9 bases matching TRBD1. This CDR3 is 14 amino acids long. Unmatched junction bases numbered 10, after V lost 8 bases and J lost 6 bases. Germline CDR1 and CDR2: SQVTM and ANQGSEA. The CDR3 DNA is TGCAGCTTCCGGACAGGGGCGAGGCCCGGGGAGCTGTTTTTT. Protein product: CSFRTGARPGELFF.

The gene calls are TRBV13 and TRBJ1-1; D is unclear. Per germline, CDR1 PRHDT and CDR2 FYEKMQ (reference sequence). The CDR3 length is 16 residues. The V end lost 0 bases, the J end lost 1 base, and 12 bases lay between the germline ends. CDR3: CASSLGYRRRNTEAFF. Written as DNA, the CDR3 is TGTGCCAGCAGCTTAGGGTATCGGAGAAGGAACACTGAAGCTTTCTTT.

The chain couples TRBV30 to TRBJ1-2; D gene uncertain. V gave up 8 bases and J gave up 5 bases, with 12 bases separating them. This CDR3 is 11 amino acids long. Per germline, CDR1 GTSNPN and CDR2 SVGIG (reference sequence). The chain's CDR3 is CATTGEYGYTF. CDR3 coding DNA: TGTGCCACCACCGGGGAGTATGGCTACACCTTC.

This clone was recorded a few times. The chain uses TRBV29-1 and TRBJ1-5, with D uncertain. Trimming took off 4 bases at V and 7 bases at J, with 11 bases between the two ends. The germline CDR1 and CDR2 sequences are SQVTM and ANQGSEA. This CDR3 has 12 residues. CDR3 DNA: TGCAGCGTTGGGGGATCTGGGCAGCCCCAGCATTTT. It codes for CSVGGSGQPQHF.

The V gene is TRBV27, the J gene TRBJ2-5; the match to TRBD1 covers 9 bases. J was trimmed by 6 bases and V by 4 bases; bases with no gene match: 9. Germline values: CDR1 MNHEY, CDR2 SMNVEV (reference sequence). The CDR3 totals 15 residues. The CDR3 protein is CASSSGTGFAKTQYF. The CDR3 DNA sequence: TGTGCCAGCAGTTCCGGGACAGGGTTCGCGAAGACCCAGTACTTC.

The chain combines TRBV30 with TRBJ1-2, with 8 bases aligning to TRBD1. This CDR3 region has 14 residues. From germline, CDR1 is GTSNPN and CDR2 SVGIG (reference sequence). V was clipped by 1 base and J by 2 bases; unmatched bases: 3. The CDR3 sequence is CAWSGHRGNYGYTF. CDR3 bases: TGTGCCTGGAGTGGGCACAGGGGGAACTATGGCTACACCTTC.

In regard to this clone: Its ends do not fully match the called genes, so a read error is possible. This chain links TRBV4-2 with TRBJ2-7; 11 nucleotides align to TRBD2. Germline CDR1 and CDR2: LGHNA and YNFKEQ. This CDR3 comprises 16 residues. CDR3 residues: CASSQDLAGGPHTRIF. CDR3 coding DNA: TGTGCCAGCAGCCAAGATCTAGCGGGGGGACCTCATACGAGGATTTTC.

The chain recombines TRBV6-5 with TRBJ1-3; unclear D gene. In germline, CDR1 is MNHEY, CDR2 SVGAGI. V was pared by 0 bases and J by 4 bases, with 4 bases between. The CDR3 spans 13 residues. The CDR3 DNA follows: TGTGCCAGCAGTTACTCTTACGGAAACACCATATATTTT. Amino acids: CASSYSYGNTIYF.

There are a few counts of this clone. The chain couples TRBV7-2 to TRBJ2-3; D ambiguous. V gave up 1 base and J gave up 4 bases, with 9 bases separating them. CDR1 and CDR2 from the germline V gene are SGHTA and FQGNSA. The CDR3 sequence is 14 residues long. CDR3 amino acids: CASSLVGRSDTQYF. The CDR3 coding sequence is TGTGCCAGCAGCTTAGTTGGTAGATCAGATACGCAGTATTTT. The full variable domain, its missing parts supplied by reference TRBV7-2 and TRBJ2-3, is GAGVSQSPSNKVTEKGKDVELRCDPISGHTALYWYRQSLGQGLEFLIYFQGNSAPDKSGLPSDRFSAERTGGSVSTLTIQRTQQEDSAVYLCASSLVGRSDTQYFGPGTRLTVL.

This chain uses TRBV9 with TRBJ2-1; D is unclear. V lost 3 bases, J lost 8 bases, and 12 bases lay in between. The length of the CDR3 is 13 residues. Per the germline V gene, CDR1 is SGDLS and CDR2 is YYNGEE. The CDR3 nucleotides are TGTGCCAGCAGCGCTGAAGGCCTGGATGAGCAGTTCTTC. Translation: CASSAEGLDEQFF.

Note on this clone: Other DNA sequences in the same sample also yield this CDR3. The chain joins TRBV10-3 to TRBJ1-6; no reliable D call. CDR1 and CDR2 from the germline V gene are ENHRY and SYGVKD. V gave up 2 bases and J gave up 9 bases, with 5 bases separating them. The CDR3 has 12 residues. CDR3 DNA: TGTGCCATCAGTGAGGGCAGTTCACCCCTCCACTTT. Encoded protein: CAISEGSSPLHF.

The chain uses TRBV5-1 and TRBJ2-5; TRBD1 matches 9 bases. V lost 1 base to trimming and J lost 4 bases; unmatched junction nucleotides: 5. The CDR3 contains 15 residues. The germline V gene has CDR1 SGHRS and CDR2 YFSETQ. CDR3 DNA sequence: TGCGCCAGCAGCTTGAACAGGGGGCTTAGAGAGACCCAGTACTTC. Encoded protein: CASSLNRGLRETQYF.

The CDR3 loop is CSVVSDRAYEQYF. CDR3 in DNA: TGCAGCGTTGTCTCGGACAGGGCGTACGAGCAGTACTTC. The chain combines TRBV29-1 with TRBJ2-7; 8 positions match TRBD1. Trimming cost V 4 bases and J 4 bases; bases outside gene matches: 6. Germline loops: CDR1 SQVTM, CDR2 ANQGSEA. The CDR3 sequence is 13 residues long.

The chain carries TRBV11-1 and TRBJ2-5; D is perhaps TRBD1 or TRBD2 (5 bases each). Per germline, CDR1 SGHAT and CDR2 FQDESV (reference sequence). Trimming shortened V by 2 bases and J by 5 bases, and 15 bases separated the two germline ends. The CDR3 loop spans 15 amino acids. The CDR3 sequence is CASSLSPLEGETQYF. The DNA for the CDR3 is TGTGCCAGCAGCTTATCCCCACTCGAGGGGGAGACCCAGTACTTC. The whole variable domain, filled in from reference TRBV11-1 and TRBJ2-5, reads EAEVAQSPRYKITEKSQAVAFWCDPISGHATLYWYRQILGQGPELLVQFQDESVVDDSQLPKDRFSAERLKGVDSTLKIQPAELGDSAMYLCASSLSPLEGETQYFGPGTRLLVL.

The chain employs TRBV29-1 and TRBJ2-3, with D unclear. Germline-derived CDR1 and CDR2 are SQVTM and ANQGSEA. Trimming removed 4 bases from V and 2 bases from J, with 4 bases in between. This CDR3 spans 11 amino acids. This chain's CDR3 is CSVAHTDTQYF. The CDR3 DNA follows: TGCAGCGTTGCCCACACAGATACGCAGTATTTT.

This chain links TRBV29-1 with TRBJ1-1; 8 nucleotides agree with TRBD1. The V gene's germline CDR1 is SQVTM and CDR2 ANQGSEA. The CDR3 is made up of 13 amino acids. CDR3 region: CLTGGSFETEAFF. CDR3 nucleotide sequence: TGCCTCACAGGGGGATCGTTCGAAACTGAAGCTTTCTTT.

This clone was found a few times. This rearrangement joins TRBV5-1 to TRBJ2-5; 9 nucleotides line up with TRBD1. CDR1 SGHRS and CDR2 YFSETQ come from the germline V gene. The J segment lost 3 bases and the V segment lost 2 bases, leaving 2 bases of the junction unmatched. The CDR3 covers 14 residues. Here the CDR3 reads CASSFDRGEETQYF. The CDR3 region has the DNA TGCGCCAGCAGCTTCGACAGGGGGGAAGAGACCCAGTACTTC.

The rearrangement uses TRBV5-4 and TRBJ1-1, with D maybe TRBD1 (5 bases). V was cut by 4 bases and J by 7 bases, with 14 bases left in between. Germline V gene lookup returns CDR1 SGHNT and CDR2 YYREEE (reference sequence). The CDR3 covers 13 residues. Here the CDR3 reads CASSPVRGVEAFF. Here the CDR3 DNA reads TGTGCCAGCAGCCCGGTGCGGGGGGTTGAAGCTTTCTTT.

The chain links TRBV15 to TRBJ1-1; TRBD1 might be the D (5 bases). The germline V gene has CDR1 LNHNV and CDR2 YYDKDF (reference sequence). The V gene lost 5 bases and the J gene lost 2 bases, with 15 bases spanning the gap. The CDR3 sequence is 15 residues long. The CDR3 DNA reads TGTGCCACCAGCCCGAGGCAGGGCGTCAACACTGAAGCTTTCTTT. Residues: CATSPRQGVNTEAFF.

This chain connects TRBV7-8 to TRBJ2-7; D gene uncertain. Germline CDR1 and CDR2: SGHVS and FQNEAQ. This CDR3 spans 13 amino acids. Trimming shortened V by 1 base and J by 2 bases, and 6 bases separated the two germline ends. CDR3 sequence: CASSLGGPYEQYF. CDR3 DNA: TGTGCCAGCAGCTTAGGTGGACCCTACGAGCAGTACTTC. The variable domain in full, completed from reference TRBV7-8 and TRBJ2-7, reads GAGVSQSPRYKVAKRGQDVALRCDPISGHVSLFWYQQALGQGPEFLTYFQNEAQLDKSGLPSDRFFAERPEGSVSTLKIQRTQQEDSAVYLCASSLGGPYEQYFGPGTRLTVT.

The V call is TRBV6-6, the J call TRBJ1-2; D gene uncertain. The CDR3 spans 13 residues. The germline V gene encodes CDR1 MNHNY and CDR2 SVGAGI (reference sequence). V shed 6 bases and J shed 4 bases, with 12 bases lying between them. CDR3 bases: TGTGCCAGCAGGATTCGTAATGGCTATGGCTACACCTTC. Its protein product is CASRIRNGYGYTF.

The CDR3 sequence is CASSQDPGSHQPQHF. For the CDR3, the DNA is TGCGCCAGCAGCCAAGATCCAGGGTCCCATCAGCCCCAGCATTTT. This rearrangement joins TRBV4-3 to TRBJ1-5; TRBD1 might be the D (5 bases). V shed 0 bases and J shed 5 bases, with 11 bases lying between them. This CDR3 spans 15 amino acids. The germline CDR1 and CDR2 sequences are LGHNA and YSLEER.

The CDR3 coding sequence is TGTGCCTGGATTGCGCGAAACATTCAGTACTTC. This gives the protein CAWIARNIQYF. V and J are TRBV30 and TRBJ2-4, with unresolved D. The ends were cut back, 4 bases at V and 6 bases at J, with 7 bases in the middle. Germline assignment: CDR1 GTSNPN and CDR2 SVGIG (reference sequence). The CDR3 is made up of 11 amino acids.

The gene calls are TRBV7-9 and TRBJ2-7; D gene uncertain. Looked up from germline, CDR1 is SEHNR and CDR2 is FQNEAQ (reference sequence). Trimming removed 4 bases from V and 12 bases from J, with 13 bases in between. The CDR3 totals 11 residues. CDR3 DNA sequence: TGTGCCAGCAGCTCCGACCGGGTTATGTACTTC. Amino acids: CASSSDRVMYF.

The table lists this clone with a few counts. The J gene is TRBJ1-2, the V gene TRBV4-1, with 9 nucleotides matching TRBD1. With V trimmed by 5 bases and J by 3 bases, 4 bases remained unmatched. CDR1 and CDR2 from the germline V gene are MGHRA and YSYEKL. This CDR3 comprises 14 residues. The chain's CDR3 is CASSSRTGDYGYTF. DNA of the CDR3: TGCGCCAGCAGCTCCCGGACAGGGGACTATGGCTACACCTTC.

This chain links TRBV2 with TRBJ1-5; a possible D gene is TRBD1 (6 bases). From germline, CDR1 is SNHLY and CDR2 FYNNEI. This CDR3 is 13 amino acids long. V lost 8 bases and J lost 4, with 12 bases in between. CDR3 sequence: CASHRVVNQPQHF. For the CDR3, the DNA is TGTGCCAGCCACAGGGTAGTGAATCAGCCCCAGCATTTT.

The genes are TRBV6-5 and TRBJ1-5, with a possible D match to TRBD1 (6 bases). Germline lookup yields CDR1 MNHEY and CDR2 SVGAGI. V was trimmed by 7 bases and J by 2 bases, leaving 12 bases between them. The CDR3 contains 14 residues. For the CDR3, the DNA is TGTGCCAGCAAATATGGACAGCGCAATCAGCCCCAGCATTTT. It specifies CASKYGQRNQPQHF.

This chain connects TRBV5-1 to TRBJ2-2; TRBD1 matches 7 bases. This CDR3 contains 15 residues. Germline CDR1 SGHRS, CDR2 YFSETQ. The J segment lost 2 bases and the V segment lost 4 bases, leaving 5 bases of the junction unmatched. CDR3 amino acids: CASSVGQTNTGELFF. DNA for the CDR3: TGCGCCAGCAGCGTGGGACAGACAAACACCGGGGAGCTGTTTTTT.

The chain couples TRBV10-3 to TRBJ2-1, with 13 positions matching TRBD2. The CDR3 has 15 amino acids. The V segment lost 7 bases and the J segment 9 bases; nucleotides outside the gene matches: 9. Germline lookup yields CDR1 ENHRY and CDR2 SYGVKD. The CDR3 region is CAITTGTSGATEQFF. The CDR3 DNA reads as TGTGCCATCACCACCGGGACTAGCGGGGCCACTGAGCAGTTCTTC.

The gene calls are TRBV5-8 and TRBJ1-4; D possibly corresponds to TRBD1 (5 bases). This CDR3 is built from 15 residues. The V gene's germline CDR1 is SGHTS and CDR2 YDEGEE. With 2 bases removed from V and 0 bases from J, the gap between germline ends came to 8 bases. The CDR3 here is CASSFGTATNEKLFF. CDR3 DNA sequence: TGTGCCAGCAGCTTCGGGACTGCAACTAATGAAAAACTGTTTTTT.